These T cell receptor beta chains were read from a single sample in a study of blood T cells in healthy people across ages. TCRdb independently ran MiXCR on the 5' RACE reads; one entry per CDR3 protein. The sample contains about 930,000 distinct CDR3 sequences, almost 30% of which appear only once. The same data also went into a second study, on T cells of mothers and their children.

Input material: blood. These receptor sequences come from a woman aged 40-49 years in good health. The CDR3 runs from the conserved cysteine through the conserved F or W. The D gene is left open where the match is weak. Clone sizes are given selectively: once, few, many, or a class where the clone is expanded.

CDR3 DNA: TGCAGTGTGATACGATCCTACGAGCAGTACTTC
CDR3 protein: CSVIRSYEQYF
clone size: NA
V gene: TRBV20-1
J gene: TRBJ2-7
D gene: NA

CDR3 DNA: TGTGCCAGCAGTTCAAGGCGGACAGGGGACAATGAGCAGTTCTTC
CDR3 protein: CASSSRRTGDNEQFF
clone size: few
V gene: TRBV28
J gene: TRBJ2-1
D gene: TRBD1

CDR3 DNA: TGTGCCAGCACCCTGGGGCGGAACTATGGCTACACCTTC
CDR3 protein: CASTLGRNYGYTF
clone size: many
V gene: TRBV6-5
J gene: TRBJ1-2
D gene: NA

CDR3 DNA: TGCGCCAGCAGCCAAGAAAAACTAGGGACTACGCAGTATTTT
CDR3 protein: CASSQEKLGTTQYF
clone size: NA
V gene: TRBV4-3
J gene: TRBJ2-3
D gene: NA

CDR3 DNA: TGTGCCACCCTCCGGGACAGGGTTGGGGATACGCAGTATTTT
CDR3 protein: CATLRDRVGDTQYF
clone size: few
V gene: TRBV12-3/TRBV12-4
J gene: TRBJ2-3
D gene: TRBD1

CDR3 DNA: TGTGCCAGCAGCCTAGGGTGGACTACCGTAACAGATACGCAGTATTTT
CDR3 protein: CASSLGWTTVTDTQYF
clone size: few
V gene: TRBV7-2
J gene: TRBJ2-3
D gene: NA

CDR3 DNA: TGCGCCAGCAGCCAGGCAGGACAGGGGAATTACGAGCAGTACTTC
CDR3 protein: CASSQAGQGNYEQYF
clone size: many
V gene: TRBV4-1
J gene: TRBJ2-7
D gene: TRBD1

CDR3 DNA: TGTGCCAGCAGCGGACAGGCCAATCAGCCCCAGCATTTT
CDR3 protein: CASSGQANQPQHF
clone size: NA
V gene: TRBV7-2
J gene: TRBJ1-5
D gene: TRBD1

CDR3 DNA: TGTGCCAGCAAAAAGTACCGGGACAGGGCCGAAAAACTGTTTTTT
CDR3 protein: CASKKYRDRAEKLFF
clone size: few
V gene: TRBV12-3/TRBV12-4
J gene: TRBJ1-4
D gene: TRBD1

CDR3 DNA: TGTGCCAGCAGCCCCCGTTCAGGGGCAGCCTACAATGAGCAGTTCTTC
CDR3 protein: CASSPRSGAAYNEQFF
clone size: few
V gene: TRBV3-1
J gene: TRBJ2-1
D gene: NA

CDR3 DNA: TGCAGTGCTAGAGGGTATAGTCGGACAGGGGGCGGTGTGAACACTGAAGCTTTCTTT
CDR3 protein: CSARGYSRTGGGVNTEAFF
clone size: NA
V gene: TRBV20-1
J gene: TRBJ1-1
D gene: TRBD1

CDR3 DNA: TGTGCCAGCAGCCCCCAGGTCGAGCAGTACTTC
CDR3 protein: CASSPQVEQYF
clone size: many
V gene: TRBV7-9
J gene: TRBJ2-7
D gene: NA

CDR3 DNA: TGCAGCGTTGAGAGAGGACTAGCGGGGGGGCGATCCTACAATGAGCAGTTCTTC
CDR3 protein: CSVERGLAGGRSYNEQFF
clone size: NA
V gene: TRBV29-1
J gene: TRBJ2-1
D gene: TRBD2

CDR3 DNA: TGTGCCACCAGCAGAGTGGTCCAGTCAGGTGCTGGCTACACCTTC
CDR3 protein: CATSRVVQSGAGYTF
clone size: NA
V gene: TRBV15
J gene: TRBJ1-2
D gene: NA

CDR3 DNA: TGTGCCTGCCCGGGAGGGTACTATGGCTACACCTTC
CDR3 protein: CACPGGYYGYTF
clone size: few
V gene: TRBV30
J gene: TRBJ1-2
D gene: NA

CDR3 DNA: TGCAGCGCCATGGACACGGGGACTGAAGCTTTCTTT
CDR3 protein: CSAMDTGTEAFF
clone size: NA
V gene: TRBV29-1
J gene: TRBJ1-1
D gene: NA

CDR3 DNA: TGTGCCAGCAGTTCCGGACTTACTCTTACGCAGTATTTT
CDR3 protein: CASSSGLTLTQYF
clone size: NA
V gene: TRBV25-1
J gene: TRBJ2-3
D gene: NA

CDR3 DNA: TGCAGTTCTCTAGCGTCTAGCACAGATACGCAGTATTTT
CDR3 protein: CSSLASSTDTQYF
clone size: NA
V gene: TRBV20-1
J gene: TRBJ2-3
D gene: NA

CDR3 DNA: TGTGCCACCATAGGACTAGCGACCGTCTACGAGCAGTACTTC
CDR3 protein: CATIGLATVYEQYF
clone size: few
V gene: TRBV6-6
J gene: TRBJ2-7
D gene: TRBD2

CDR3 DNA: TGTGCCAGCAGTGTAAGGGGACAGAGAGGAAGTGGCTACACCTTC
CDR3 protein: CASSVRGQRGSGYTF
clone size: NA
V gene: TRBV6-1
J gene: TRBJ1-2
D gene: TRBD1

CDR3 DNA: TGTGCCAGCAGTTTTGACAGGAGGAATGAAGCTTTCTTT
CDR3 protein: CASSFDRRNEAFF
clone size: NA
V gene: TRBV7-2
J gene: TRBJ1-1
D gene: NA

CDR3 DNA: TGCAGTGCTAGGGGGGTCTCCACAGATACGCAGTATTTT
CDR3 protein: CSARGVSTDTQYF
clone size: many
V gene: TRBV20-1
J gene: TRBJ2-3
D gene: NA

CDR3 DNA: TGTGCCAGCAGCCCAGGGACTAGCGGGGGGGATAATGAGCAGTTCTTC
CDR3 protein: CASSPGTSGGDNEQFF
clone size: NA
V gene: TRBV6-4
J gene: TRBJ2-1
D gene: TRBD2

CDR3 DNA: TGTGCCAGCAGTTTTTATAGCGGGGGGGTTTCAGATACGCAGTATTTT
CDR3 protein: CASSFYSGGVSDTQYF
clone size: NA
V gene: TRBV12-3/TRBV12-4
J gene: TRBJ2-3
D gene: TRBD2

CDR3 DNA: TGTGCCAGCAGCTCCACGGGGAGCACTGAAGCTTTCTTT
CDR3 protein: CASSSTGSTEAFF
clone size: many
V gene: TRBV7-6
J gene: TRBJ1-1
D gene: NA

CDR3 DNA: TGTACCAGTAGTTACTATCAGGTCCAAGAGACCCAGTACTTC
CDR3 protein: CTSSYYQVQETQYF
clone size: NA
V gene: TRBV6-2/TRBV6-3
J gene: TRBJ2-5
D gene: NA

CDR3 DNA: TGTGCCACCAGCAGAGCCGCAGGGGTTCCCTTTACGAACAATGAGCAGTTCTTC
CDR3 protein: CATSRAAGVPFTNNEQFF
clone size: few
V gene: TRBV15
J gene: TRBJ2-1
D gene: NA

CDR3 DNA: TGCAGTGCCCATAGATCTGGAACCGATACGCAGTATTTT
CDR3 protein: CSAHRSGTDTQYF
clone size: many
V gene: TRBV20-1
J gene: TRBJ2-3
D gene: NA

CDR3 DNA: TGTGCCAGCAGCTTAGGGGACAGGCGACGCACTGAAGCTTTCTTT
CDR3 protein: CASSLGDRRRTEAFF
clone size: many
V gene: TRBV7-2
J gene: TRBJ1-1
D gene: TRBD1

CDR3 DNA: TGTGCCAGCGCCGGGGCACAGGGAGGCTATGGCTACACCTTC
CDR3 protein: CASAGAQGGYGYTF
clone size: many
V gene: TRBV7-2
J gene: TRBJ1-2
D gene: NA

CDR3 DNA: TGTGCCAGCTCAAAGGGACAGGCTAATGAAAAACTGTTTTTT
CDR3 protein: CASSKGQANEKLFF
clone size: NA
V gene: TRBV18
J gene: TRBJ1-4
D gene: TRBD1

CDR3 DNA: TGTGCCAGCAGTGATTATGGGCCCCAGCATTTT
CDR3 protein: CASSDYGPQHF
clone size: NA
V gene: TRBV25-1
J gene: TRBJ1-5
D gene: NA

CDR3 DNA: TGTGCCAGCAGCCACCTAGGACTAGCGGGTTTCACAGATACGCAGTATTTT
CDR3 protein: CASSHLGLAGFTDTQYF
clone size: NA
V gene: TRBV14
J gene: TRBJ2-3
D gene: TRBD2

CDR3 DNA: TGTGCCAGCAGCCTCGGACAGGGGATTTACGATACGCAGTATTTT
CDR3 protein: CASSLGQGIYDTQYF
clone size: few
V gene: TRBV6-5
J gene: TRBJ2-3
D gene: TRBD1

CDR3 DNA: TGCGCCAGCAGGCTGGCTAGCGGGGGGGCCTACAATGAGCAGTTCTTC
CDR3 protein: CASRLASGGAYNEQFF
clone size: many
V gene: TRBV5-1
J gene: TRBJ2-1
D gene: TRBD2

CDR3 DNA: TGTGCCAGCAGCTTAAGCGGGACAGTGGGCACTGAAGCTTTCTTT
CDR3 protein: CASSLSGTVGTEAFF
clone size: few
V gene: TRBV7-8
J gene: TRBJ1-1
D gene: TRBD1